This T cell receptor (beta chain) was found in a study of cytomegalovirus exposure and HLA in healthy donors (dated by TCRdb to 2016 to 2017). Describing the broader study: An earlier analysis of several hundred of the donors reported 250 to 350 Gb of sequence data and some 120 million unique TCR beta sequences from 150 million to 200 million T cells. Roughly 300 gigabases of sequencing data and around 80 million unique TCR sequences made up an early release that covered 640 HLA-typed donors. The genetic ancestry cluster associated with self-reported Caucasian donors included about 84% of the roughly 380 genotyped donors. The study was designed to test whether signatures of past pathogen exposure could be identified by cataloging public T cell receptors. Using immunosequencing, the study profiled T cell repertoires from around 670 subjects and related those repertoires to cytomegalovirus serostatus. In addition to the first cohort of approximately 670 subjects, a separate validation cohort of 120 different subjects was used. High-throughput TCR immunosequencing, statistical association of individual TCRs with disease status, and machine learning were combined to predict cytomegalovirus infection status. In a later analysis, previously published TCR beta repertoires from several hundred donors were re-analyzed and high-resolution HLA genotyping was added so that TCR occurrence patterns could be studied. The later analysis used no new phenotypic data to find candidate immune exposures, relying instead on TCR beta sequences and their occurrence across donors. An earlier analysis of 500 to 650 of the donors applied high-throughput TCR beta sequencing to assess whether each TCR beta V gene segment acted as functional or pseudogenic. Donor age, sex, ethnicity and CMV serostatus were collected together with the repertoire data. A later genetic analysis used genome-wide SNP genotypes for about 65% of the roughly 670 donors, treating that subset as a discovery cohort. Every discovery cohort repertoire had been produced on one sequencing platform. HLA typing included class I and class II loci at four-digit resolution. The number of donors typed differed by locus, with roughly 620-630 for A, B, C, DRB1 and DQB1, about 500 for DQA1, 600 to 610 for DPA1, and some 450 for DPB1. Roughly 5 DR-DQ haplotypes were handled as single units for association and clustering, since linkage in the cohort was strong. Across approximately 400 genotyped donors of the cohort, an average of about 240,000 unique TCR beta nucleotide sequences per donor were sequenced, and roughly 20% of those sequences were non-productive.

The germline V and J ends show losses of 0 bases and 0 bases respectively, and no gene match explains 13 bases of the junction. Reading the germline V gene gives CDR1 LGHNA and CDR2 YSLEER. The CDR3 measures 19 amino acids from cysteine to phenylalanine. The CDR3 DNA has 57 bases and is translated from base 1. On this clone itself: The antigen this receptor binds is unknown.

The library was generated by the immunoSEQ multiplex PCR assay. A mixture of 60 forward primers for TCR Vbeta segments and 13 reverse primers for TCR Jbeta segments was used in the multiplex PCR. Amplification of the CDR3 region of rearranged TCR beta genes was performed with a multiplex PCR assay on genomic DNA. Amplified TCR beta libraries were sequenced as 87-base-pair reads on the Illumina HiSeq System. The paper's data handling went like this. A later analysis tallied roughly 80 million unique TCR beta chains across the 666 repertoires, and some 10 million of those chains were shared by two or more donors. A nearest-neighbor algorithm error-corrected the raw reads and collapsed the reads into unique sequences, merging closely related sequences to remove PCR and sequencing errors. To assign V, D and J gene segments, CDR3 sequences were aligned to IMGT reference sequences. For a sequence to be retained, a match of at least six nucleotides was required to both a V gene segment and a J gene segment. Rearrangements were called productive when the CDR3 lacked stop codons and stayed in frame with V and J; all others were non-productive. CDR3 was defined according to IMGT convention as the region running from the second conserved V-encoded cysteine to the conserved J-encoded phenylalanine. Sequences without an unambiguous match to a single V gene segment were excluded from the earlier analysis of over 500 of the donors. In an earlier analysis of about 590 of the donors, a V segment was called functional when productive rearrangements were above 56.7%, and segregating when the standard deviation between donors exceeded 5%. A statistical classification framework was developed to diagnose cytomegalovirus status using the catalog of TCR beta chain sequences. V and J gene assignment, in a later analysis, came from comparing TCR nucleotide sequences with IMGT/GENE-DB human TR gene sequences. A later analysis assigned CDR3 sequences and most-parsimonious VDJ recombination scenarios with the TCRdist pipeline. A later analysis defined each TCR beta chain by its CDR3 amino acid sequence plus V-gene family, and excluded reads lacking a unique V-gene family. A later analysis removed several hundred highly shared, low-generation-probability nucleotide sequences to deal with suspected cross-contamination and a sequencing artifact. A later analysis calculated a clonal expansion index for each public chain from normalized within-repertoire ranks of inferred template counts. In a later analysis, generation probabilities were computed with a VDJ recombination model fitted to out-of-frame rearrangements, and the resulting probabilities were checked against IGoR. In a later analysis, TCR-TCR, TCR-HLA and TCR-CMV co-occurrence was scored with hypergeometric tests, and a repertoire-size bias correction was applied to TCR pairs. In a later analysis, false discovery rates were estimated by permuting HLA or CMV assignments 20 times. In a later analysis, co-occurring TCRs were grouped using DBSCAN, with TCRdist sequence similarity added in when clustering inside HLA-allele-positive subsets. For co-occurrence clustering, repertoires with fewer than 30,000 or more than 120,000 public chains were excluded, along with a handful of repertoires with anomalous nucleotide sharing. Not all clones reach the TCRdb copy of this immuneACCESS table, which keeps in-frame sequences only. Checked studies attribute under half of the gap to unresolved V genes and leave the rest unexplained. For V, J and clone size, that table is used; D and trimming come from the DNA. The table for this sample records about 78,000 clones. Roughly 7.4% of the sample is taken by the ten largest.

What the authors observed across the whole study: HLA typing was unavailable for some donors at each locus, so association tests used only the typed subset. A later analysis reported that several top co-occurrence clusters appeared linked to parvovirus B19, influenza, CMV and Epstein-Barr virus. Presence/absence analyses assumed roughly uniform sequencing depth across donors, an assumption that may not hold. Only TCR beta chains were sequenced in this cohort, and the absence of alpha or paired-chain data limited detectable features. Linkage disequilibrium might explain the correlated functional status among segregating V segments, but an unknown experimental factor could not be excluded. When HLA alleles, especially DR and DQ, strongly co-occurred, TCR associations were difficult to assign to individual alleles. Because counts were too low, seventeen rarely observed V segments, including chromosome 9 orphons, were excluded from the earlier analysis of 587 of the donors. An earlier analysis of approximately 570 of the donors showed that most TCR beta V segments appeared in productive rearrangements either about 87% or about 30% of the time, which broadly matched IMGT annotations. While some public TCRs were present in many individuals, most TCR sequences turned up only very rarely across donors. The study listed approximately 150 TCR beta chains as associated with cytomegalovirus. Some IMGT-functional V segments, including TRBV6-2 and TRBV6-3, could not be distinguished by the 87-base-pair reads and were therefore excluded. A group of highly shared sequence variants was considered likely to be a technical artifact of the sequencing pipeline. Most CMV-associated TCR beta chains appeared to be HLA-restricted in a later analysis, and the HLA associations seemed to be driven largely by CMV exposure. Immune exposure information for the cohort was limited to CMV serostatus. According to a later genetic analysis, donors in an Asian-associated ancestry cluster had fewer N-insertions in productive TCRs than the roughly 670-donor mean. In a later analysis, HLA-associated TCR beta chains were found to be more clonally expanded and to have lower generation probabilities than equally common non-associated chains. The classifier was reported to diagnose cytomegalovirus status with high specificity and sensitivity in both the original cohort and the validation cohort. In a later analysis, the rate of TCR association differed among HLA loci, with DRB1 alleles having the most associated TCRs and HLA-C alleles having the fewest. The authors suggested that the approach could potentially be extended to other disease states and immunological phenotypes. A later analysis associated some 17,000 TCR beta sequences with specific HLA alleles at a false discovery rate of 0.05. A later genetic analysis associated a missense DCLRE1C variant with V-gene and J-gene trimming of TCR beta chains, and an independent cohort replicated the association. A further reported finding was that TCR beta sequences accurately predicted the HLA-A and HLA-B alleles for most subjects in the first cohort. A few of the identified cytomegalovirus-associated TCR beta chains were confirmed in vitro to be specific for cytomegalovirus antigens.

The cohort comprised 670 or so healthy bone marrow donors. Cohort members were all nominally healthy when sampled, although unrecorded immune exposures were likely present. The donor tested CMV seropositive and was one of the 289 seropositive cohort members. Every donor gave a peripheral blood sample, and the peripheral blood mononuclear cells from that sample were used for TCR beta sequencing. The Qiagen DNeasy Blood Extraction Kit was used to extract genomic DNA from the blood cell samples. The sequenced sample was PBMCs. Rearrangement joined TRBV4-3 to TRBJ2-7, and TRBD1 matches 8 of the central bases. The sequence derives from a female donor in good health and CMV-seropositive. The CDR3 here reads CASSQEYGGGQGSSYEQYF. The DNA reads TGCGCCAGCAGCCAAGAGTACGGGGGCGGACAGGGTAGCTCCTACGAGCAGTACTTC.